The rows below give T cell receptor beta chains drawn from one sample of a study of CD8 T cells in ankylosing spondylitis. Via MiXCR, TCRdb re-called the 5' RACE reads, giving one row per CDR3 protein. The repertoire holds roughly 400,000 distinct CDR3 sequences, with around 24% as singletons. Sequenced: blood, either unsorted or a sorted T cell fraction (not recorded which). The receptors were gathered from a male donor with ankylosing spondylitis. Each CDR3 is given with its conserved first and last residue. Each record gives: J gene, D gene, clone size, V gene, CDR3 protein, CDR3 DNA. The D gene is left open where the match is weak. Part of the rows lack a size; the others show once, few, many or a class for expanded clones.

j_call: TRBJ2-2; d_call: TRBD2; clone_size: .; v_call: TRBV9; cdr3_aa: CASSQTSGGTGELFF; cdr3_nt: TGTGCCAGCAGCCAAACTAGCGGGGGGACCGGGGAGCTGTTTTTT
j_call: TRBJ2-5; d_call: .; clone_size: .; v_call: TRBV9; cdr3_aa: CASSVGGDQETQYF; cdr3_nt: TGTGCCAGCAGCGTAGGAGGGGATCAAGAGACCCAGTACTTC
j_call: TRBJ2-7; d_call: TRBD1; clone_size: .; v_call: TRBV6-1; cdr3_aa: CASSGTGGPSRYEQYF; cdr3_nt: TGTGCCAGCAGTGGGACAGGCGGCCCTAGTCGCTACGAGCAGTACTTC
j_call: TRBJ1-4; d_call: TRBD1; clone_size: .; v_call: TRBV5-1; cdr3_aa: CASSPGTVTNEKLFF; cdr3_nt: TGCGCCAGCAGCCCGGGGACAGTTACTAATGAAAAACTGTTTTTT
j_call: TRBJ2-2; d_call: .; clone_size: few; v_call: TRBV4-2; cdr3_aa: CASSPRQEATNTGELFF; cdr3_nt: TGTGCCAGCAGCCCAAGACAGGAAGCGACCAACACCGGGGAGCTGTTTTTT
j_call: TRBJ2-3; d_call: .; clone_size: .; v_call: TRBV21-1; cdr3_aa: CASPGGRFTDTQYF; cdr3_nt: TGTGCCAGTCCAGGAGGGAGGTTCACAGATACGCAGTATTTT
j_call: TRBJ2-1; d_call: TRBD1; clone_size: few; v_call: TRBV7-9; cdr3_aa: CASSSALDRGNEQFF; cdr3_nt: TGTGCCAGCAGCTCGGCCCTGGACAGGGGCAATGAGCAGTTCTTC
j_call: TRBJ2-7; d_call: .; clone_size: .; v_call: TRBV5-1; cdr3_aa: CASSLVGLTYEQYF; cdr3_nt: TGCGCCAGCAGCTTGGTGGGGCTTACCTACGAGCAGTACTTC
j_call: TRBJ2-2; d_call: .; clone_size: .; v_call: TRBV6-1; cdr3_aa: CASSELQGPGELFF; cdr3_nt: TGTGCCAGCAGTGAACTACAGGGTCCCGGGGAGCTGTTTTTT
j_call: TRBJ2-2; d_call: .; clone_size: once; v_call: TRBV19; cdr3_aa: CASSNQRRHTGELFF; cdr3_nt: TGTGCCAGTAGTAATCAGCGGCGCCACACCGGGGAGCTGTTTTTT
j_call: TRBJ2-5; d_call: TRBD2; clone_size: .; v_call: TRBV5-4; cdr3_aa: CACSGRGETQYF; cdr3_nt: TGTGCCTGTAGCGGGAGAGGCGAGACCCAGTACTTC
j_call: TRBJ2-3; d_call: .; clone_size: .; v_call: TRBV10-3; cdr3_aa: CAITAGSRRTDTQYF; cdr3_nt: TGTGCCATCACTGCCGGGAGCCGGCGCACAGATACGCAGTATTTT
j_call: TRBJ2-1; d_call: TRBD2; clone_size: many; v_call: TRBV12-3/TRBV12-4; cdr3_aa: CASTAELTSGRAKKFF; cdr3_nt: TGTGCCAGCACCGCCGAATTGACTAGCGGGAGGGCCAAGAAGTTCTTC
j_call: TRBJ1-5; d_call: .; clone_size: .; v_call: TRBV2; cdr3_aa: CASRSGVSGNQPQHF; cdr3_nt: TGTGCCAGCAGATCAGGGGTTTCGGGCAATCAGCCCCAGCATTTT
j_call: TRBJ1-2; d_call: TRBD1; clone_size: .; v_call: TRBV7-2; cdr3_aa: CASSLDGTGYGYTF; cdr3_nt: TGTGCCAGCAGCCTCGACGGGACAGGGTATGGCTACACCTTC
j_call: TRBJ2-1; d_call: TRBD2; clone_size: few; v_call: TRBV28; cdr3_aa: CASTTQSGREYNEQFF; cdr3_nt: TGTGCCAGCACTACCCAAAGCGGGAGGGAATACAATGAGCAGTTCTTC